A single T cell receptor beta chain is shown here with its context. This record comes from a study of blood T cell repertoires in COVID-19. Unmatched junction bases numbered 6, after V lost 3 bases and J lost 7 bases. The germline V gene encodes CDR1 SGHNT and CDR2 YYREEE (reference sequence). CDR3 length equals 15 residues. Original data processing: Amplification with reference gene primers provided the estimates of nucleated cell counts. The repertoire was sequenced with immunoSEQ multiplex PCR; TCRdb's copy has only in-frame clones and lacks some. That table supplies the V and J calls and clone size; D and trimming were determined from the DNA. In the table there are 260,000 or so clones, about four fifths of which are singletons.

The source of this sequence is an older man with acute or convalescent COVID-19. Sequenced material: peripheral blood. The chain carries TRBV5-4 and TRBJ1-6, with 8 bases matching TRBD1. The CDR3 loop reads CASSSQGGNNSPLHF. CDR3 coding DNA: TGTGCCAGCAGCTCACAGGGGGGCAACAATTCACCCCTCCACTTT.